A single T cell receptor beta chain is shown here with its context. Its antigen is unknown. Antigen-specific CD4+ T cell clonotypes were called by their expansion after viral peptide-pool culture in ViraFEST. Researchers isolated CD4+ T cells once 9 to 11 days of culture had elapsed. Over 1.5 million PBMC per well were cultured with approximately 10 IU/ml IL-2 and approximately 9.1 ug/ml peptides. Half the medium was swapped for IL-2 medium on days 3 and 7. The data belong to a study of vaccination effects on CD4 cells after COVID-19. Clones were read by immunoSEQ multiplex PCR, and TCRdb kept only the in-frame ones, dropping some. The sample lists under 65,000 clones, 65% to 90% occurring once. Germline V CDR1 and CDR2: MNHEY, SVGAGI. The CDR3 consists of 15 residues. V lost 6 bases to trimming and J lost 4 bases, with 15 bases between them. Study results and caveats: Clones induced by infection and by vaccine showed marked clonal contraction late after vaccination.

This clonotype was obtained from a human donor who received a COVID-19 vaccine. V usage is TRBV6-5 and J usage is TRBJ2-2; no reliable D call. The sample consisted of CD4+ T cells from PBMCs cultured with HCoV-229E spike peptides, taken before COVID-19 vaccination. The CDR3 sequence is CASRTAQRSTGELFF. The CDR3 bases are TGTGCCAGCAGAACAGCGCAGAGGTCCACCGGGGAGCTGTTTTTT.